This is a list of T cell receptor beta chains from one sample in a study of vaccination and CD4 T cells after COVID-19. These receptors' antigens are unknown. MiXCR, run by TCRdb on the PCR reads, gives a single entry per CDR3 protein. The sample yields around 8,800 distinct CDR3 sequences, 55% to 70% seen once. Material: cultured CD4+ T cells from blood, obtained after SARS-CoV-2 vaccination. All receptors come from a human donor with COVID-19. Both conserved end residues are part of each CDR3. D genes are given only for firm matches. Size tells how often a clone was seen (once, few, many) or the class of an expanded clone, and some rows leave it out.

d_gene | j_gene | v_gene | abundance | CDR3nt | CDR3aa
. | TRBJ1-6 | TRBV19 | . | TGTGCCAGTAGTATTGGCGTGGGAACTAATTCACCCCTCCACTTT | CASSIGVGTNSPLHF
. | TRBJ1-1 | TRBV6-5 | . | TGTGCCAGCAGTTACGGATCGAACACTGAAGCTTTCTTT | CASSYGSNTEAFF
TRBD1 | TRBJ1-5 | TRBV5-6 | . | TGTGCCAGCAGCTCGGGACAGCCTAGCAATCAGCCCCAGCATTTT | CASSSGQPSNQPQHF
TRBD1 | TRBJ1-1 | TRBV9 | . | TGTGCCAGCAGCCCGCTGGGACAGGGGGTCACTGAAGCTTTCTTT | CASSPLGQGVTEAFF
TRBD2 | TRBJ2-4 | TRBV20-1 | large | TGCAGTGCTAGATACCCGGGAGGGGTGAACATTCAGTACTTC | CSARYPGGVNIQYF
. | TRBJ2-1 | TRBV4-2 | . | TGTGCCAGCAGCCCCGGGGGCCCCTCCTACAATGAGCAGTTCTTC | CASSPGGPSYNEQFF
. | TRBJ2-5 | TRBV2 | few | TGTGCCAGCAGTGTTAGCAGGGGAGAACAAGAGACCCAGTACTTC | CASSVSRGEQETQYF
TRBD1 | TRBJ1-5 | TRBV28 | . | TGTGCCAGCAGTTTGGGCAGGGGGCGATGGCAGCCCCAGCATTTT | CASSLGRGRWQPQHF
TRBD2 | TRBJ2-7 | TRBV5-1 | . | TGCGCCAGCAGCTGGGGGGAGGGCGGGATCTACGAGCAGTACTTC | CASSWGEGGIYEQYF
TRBD2 | TRBJ2-5 | TRBV2 | . | TGTGCCAGCAGACCCGGACTAGATAGTTTAGAGACCCAGTACTTC | CASRPGLDSLETQYF
. | TRBJ1-2 | TRBV6-1 | . | TGTGCCAGCAGTGCTCGCCAGGCATCAAACTATGGCTACACCTTC | CASSARQASNYGYTF
. | TRBJ2-1 | TRBV11-3 | . | TGTGCCAGCAGCTTAGGCCTACACCGGAGCTCCTACAATGAGCAGTTCTTC | CASSLGLHRSSYNEQFF
. | TRBJ2-5 | TRBV20-1 | . | TGCAGTGCTATTCTCGCCGGAGAGACCCAGTACTTC | CSAILAGETQYF
. | TRBJ1-2 | TRBV28 | . | TGTGCCAGCAGCCCGGTAACGGGGGGCTACTATGGCTACACCTTC | CASSPVTGGYYGYTF
. | TRBJ1-5 | TRBV2 | few | TGTGCCAGCAGTGGGGGCGGGACTCATAGCAATCAGCCCCAGCATTTT | CASSGGGTHSNQPQHF
. | TRBJ1-5 | TRBV7-9 | . | TGTGCCAGCAGCTGGGAGGGCTCGGGCAATCAGCCCCAGCATTTT | CASSWEGSGNQPQHF
. | TRBJ2-5 | TRBV21-1 | . | TGTGCCAGCAGCAAACGGGGTTCATACTGGCGGGGCCAAGAGACCCAGTACTTC | CASSKRGSYWRGQETQYF
. | TRBJ1-4 | TRBV20-1 | . | TGCAGTGCAGTGCCGGGTCCCAATGAAAAACTGTTTTTT | CSAVPGPNEKLFF
. | TRBJ2-7 | TRBV20-1 | . | TGCAGTGCTCGGGGAGGATACGAGCAGTACTTC | CSARGGYEQYF
TRBD2 | TRBJ2-5 | TRBV6-1 | . | TGTGCCAGCAACCCGGGACTAGCGGGGGGGCCTTTAGGGGAGACCCAGTACTTC | CASNPGLAGGPLGETQYF
. | TRBJ2-7 | TRBV2 | few | TGTGCCAGCGGGGGGGCTAGCAACGAGCAGTACTTC | CASGGASNEQYF
. | TRBJ1-5 | TRBV2 | . | TGTGCCAGCAGTGAAAGGGAGGGGGGAGGTCAGCCCCAGCATTTT | CASSEREGGGQPQHF
. | TRBJ2-2 | TRBV20-1 | few | TGCAGTGCTAGACCCGCCCCCCGGGGCGGGGTGTCGCCCGGGGAGCTGTTTTTT | CSARPAPRGGVSPGELFF
. | TRBJ2-7 | TRBV7-2 | . | TGTGCCAGCAGCTTAGACCGTTCAGAGCAGTACTTC | CASSLDRSEQYF
. | TRBJ1-1 | TRBV20-1 | . | TGCAGTGCTATATTGAACACTGAAGCTTTCTTT | CSAILNTEAFF
. | TRBJ1-1 | TRBV5-6 | few | TGTGCCAGCAGCTTGTTACACCTGAACACTGAAGCTTTCTTT | CASSLLHLNTEAFF
. | TRBJ1-1 | TRBV7-9 | . | TGTGCCAGCAGCCCATTCATGAACACTGAAGCTTTCTTT | CASSPFMNTEAFF
TRBD1 | TRBJ2-7 | TRBV7-2 | . | TGTGCCAGCAGCTTATCGTCTGGTCCAGGGGGCTCCCACGAGCAGTACTTC | CASSLSSGPGGSHEQYF
. | TRBJ2-4 | TRBV21-1 | large | TGTGCCAATACCGTGGCCAAAAACATTCAGTACTTC | CANTVAKNIQYF
TRBD1 | TRBJ1-2 | TRBV12-3/TRBV12-4 | . | TGTGCCAGCAGTTTCACCCAGGGGGCCGGTGGCTACACCTTC | CASSFTQGAGGYTF
. | TRBJ1-1 | TRBV30 | . | TGTGCCTGGAGTGTACAACCGGGGTCTGAAGCTTTCTTT | CAWSVQPGSEAFF
. | TRBJ2-5 | TRBV20-1 | . | TGCAGTGCCTCACCCCTGCAGGTCGGTCGACAAGAGACCCAGTACTTC | CSASPLQVGRQETQYF
TRBD2 | TRBJ2-1 | TRBV20-1 | . | TGCAGTGCGAGCGTAGCGGGGGGGATCAGTGAGCAGTTCTTC | CSASVAGGISEQFF
. | TRBJ2-7 | TRBV6-1 | . | TGTGCCAGCAGAACTAGCATTGGCCGGGTAGGCGAGCAGTACTTC | CASRTSIGRVGEQYF
. | TRBJ2-2 | TRBV6-5 | . | TGTGCCAGCAGTTACCCGGCAATCGGGGAGCTGTTTTTT | CASSYPAIGELFF
. | TRBJ2-3 | TRBV20-1 | . | TGCAGTGCTAGATCAGGCCGGGGTCCGCAGTATTTT | CSARSGRGPQYF
TRBD1 | TRBJ1-2 | TRBV6-5 | once | TGTGCCAGCAGTTACCGACAGGGGGCCTCCTATGGCTACACCTTC | CASSYRQGASYGYTF
. | TRBJ2-2 | TRBV6-1 | . | TGTGCCAGCATGACATTTGGGGCCGGGGAGCTGTTTTTT | CASMTFGAGELFF
. | TRBJ1-5 | TRBV15 | . | TGTGCCACGGACGTTTCCGAGGATAGCAATCAGCCCCAGCATTTT | CATDVSEDSNQPQHF
. | TRBJ2-7 | TRBV20-1 | . | TGCAGTGCTTCCCGGGACGCTTCCTACGAGCAGTACTTC | CSASRDASYEQYF
. | TRBJ1-5 | TRBV10-2 | few | TGCGCCAGCCACAAAACGGAGTCTCCCAGCAATCAGCCCCAGCATTTT | CASHKTESPSNQPQHF
. | TRBJ1-1 | TRBV7-9 | . | TGTGCCAGCAGCTTGGCAGGGCAGTTGACTGAAGCTTTCTTT | CASSLAGQLTEAFF
TRBD1 | TRBJ1-2 | TRBV6-5 | . | TGTGCCAGCAGTTCAGCCGGGGACAGGGGTTTATATGGCTACACCTTC | CASSSAGDRGLYGYTF
TRBD1 | TRBJ2-7 | TRBV18 | . | TGTGCCAGCTCACCACGGACAGGGGATGGGTACGAGCAGTACTTC | CASSPRTGDGYEQYF
. | TRBJ2-3 | TRBV19 | . | TGTGCCACCCGGGACTTCACAGATACGCAGTATTTT | CATRDFTDTQYF
TRBD1 | TRBJ2-1 | TRBV6-1 | . | TGTGCCAGCAGTGGACAGGGGAATGAGCAGTTCTTC | CASSGQGNEQFF
. | TRBJ1-3 | TRBV7-2 | . | TGTGCCAGCAGCCAGGGGTCTGGAAACACCATATATTTT | CASSQGSGNTIYF
. | TRBJ1-5 | TRBV30 | . | TGTGCCTGGAGTGTAGGCGGCGATCAGCCCCAGCATTTT | CAWSVGGDQPQHF
. | TRBJ2-3 | TRBV24-1 | few | TGTGCCACCAGTGATTCTCCGGTCACAGATACGCAGTATTTT | CATSDSPVTDTQYF
. | TRBJ1-2 | TRBV15 | . | TGTGCCACCAGTCCCGACAGAAACTATGGCTACACCTTC | CATSPDRNYGYTF
TRBD1 | TRBJ1-5 | TRBV15 | . | TGTGCCACCAGCAGAGAACAGGGGGGACGACAGCCCCAGCATTTT | CATSREQGGRQPQHF
. | TRBJ2-4 | TRBV2 | . | TGTGCCAGCGTTCAGGAGAACATTCAGTACTTC | CASVQENIQYF
. | TRBJ1-6 | TRBV2 | . | TGTGCCAGCAGGCCTTTCATGGGTGATTCACCCCTCCACTTT | CASRPFMGDSPLHF
. | TRBJ2-2 | TRBV7-9 | . | TGTGCCAGCAGCTTAGGAGGGGGGGCCGCGAACACCGGGGAGCTGTTTTTT | CASSLGGGAANTGELFF